This T cell receptor (beta chain) is from a study of blood T cells in healthy people across ages. It was with a sample-barcoded 5' primer and a J-beta primer mix that a second PCR of roughly 7 to 12 cycles was run. Researchers report that a template-switch adaptor with 12 random nucleotides tagged each cDNA molecule. Each single sample gave us at least 2.5 million CDR3-containing paired-end reads. TCRdb reprocessed the 5' RACE reads via MiXCR and lists one record per CDR3 protein. The table lists 780,000 or so distinct CDR3 sequences, more than 55% of them singletons. General study points: With age, beta diversity per million T cells declined roughly linearly, significantly by roughly 40. Long-lived donors carried more naive CD4+ cells and greater diversity than aged donors.

A note on this clonotype: Its cognate antigen is unknown.

The CDR3 loop spans 19 amino acids. The sequenced sample was blood. The TCR sequence derives from a man aged 40-49 years in good health. V usage is TRBV21-1 and J usage is TRBJ2-5; TRBD2, the D gene given by the table, was not confirmed from the DNA. TRBV21-1 constitutes a pseudogene. The CDR3, as DNA: TGTGCCAGCAGCAATGTGCCAGAGCGGTTCCTGGGGTCAATGTATGAGCAGTACTTC. It codes for CASSNVPERFLGSMYEQYF.